Below, 12 T cell receptor beta chains from the same sample are listed, as sequenced in a study of T cell responses to AZD1222 COVID-19 vaccine. TCRdb's copy holds only in-frame clones and misses some; the assay was immunoSEQ multiplex PCR. The data show roughly 100,000 clones, with 80% to 90% seen just once and 20% held by the top ten. Sequenced material: peripheral blood, taken on day 0 of AZD1222 vaccination. The receptors were sampled from an adult in good health.

The CDR3 coding sequence is TGTGCCAGCAGCTTGACAGGGGCGGCTGGCTACACCTTC. It specifies CASSLTGAAGYTF. The chain uses TRBV7-8 and TRBJ1-2; 8 bases agree with TRBD1. Per germline, CDR1 SGHVS and CDR2 FQNEAQ. The CDR3 length is 13 residues. After removal of 3 bases from V and 7 bases from J, the junction contained 4 bases not matched to a gene.

This clone was counted between two and nine times. J is TRBJ1-2 and V is TRBV5-4; D gene uncertain. The CDR3 is made up of 15 amino acids. Deletions cut 4 bases from V and 5 bases from J, with 18 bases between. Germline V lookup: CDR1 SGHNT, CDR2 YYREEE (reference sequence). This CDR3 reads CASSPISEGEYGYTF. In DNA form, the CDR3 reads TGTGCCAGCAGCCCAATATCGGAGGGCGAGTATGGCTACACCTTC.

This chain connects TRBV6-5 to TRBJ1-1; TRBD1 might be the D (5 bases). Trimming shortened V by 5 bases and J by 4 bases, and 17 bases separated the two germline ends. The germline CDR1 and CDR2 sequences are MNHEY and SVGAGI. This CDR3 is built from 15 residues. The CDR3 nucleotides are TGTGCCAGCAGTCATAGGGTCCAGGGAGGCACTGAAGCTTTCTTT. Encoded protein: CASSHRVQGGTEAFF.

The chain combines TRBV6-1 with TRBJ1-4; D might be TRBD1 (5 bases). The length of the CDR3 is 15 residues. CDR1 and CDR2 from the germline V gene are MNHNS and SASEGT. With 6 bases removed from V and 5 bases from J, the gap between germline ends came to 16 bases. The CDR3, as DNA: TGTGCCAGCAGCATGGCACGAGGGGAGAATGAAAAACTGTTTTTT. Protein product: CASSMARGENEKLFF.

The chain employs TRBV5-4 and TRBJ1-1, with a possible D match to TRBD1 (6 bases). Germline V gene data show CDR1 as SGHNT and CDR2 as YYREEE (reference sequence). The CDR3 has 14 amino acids. The V end lost 0 bases, the J end lost 1 base, and 7 bases lay between the germline ends. CDR3 sequence: CASSLVGGNTEAFF. The DNA for the CDR3 is TGTGCCAGCAGCTTGGTAGGGGGGAACACTGAAGCTTTCTTT.

The J gene is TRBJ1-2, the V gene TRBV11-2; D is unresolved. V lost 1 base, J lost 10 bases, and 7 bases lay in between. Germline CDR1 SGHAT, CDR2 FQNNGV. There are 11 residues in the CDR3. The CDR3 bases are TGTGCCAGCAGCTTAGGCCAAATCTACACCTTC. This gives the protein CASSLGQIYTF.

The J gene is TRBJ1-6, the V gene TRBV7-9; D gene uncertain. Trimming removed 7 bases at V and 7 bases at J, with 17 bases between. The CDR3 has 15 residues. Germline CDR1 and CDR2: SEHNR and FQNEAQ (reference sequence). This chain's CDR3 is CASTREGRTNSPLHF. Written as DNA, the CDR3 is TGTGCCAGCACCCGGGAGGGCAGGACGAATTCACCCCTCCACTTT.

The V and J genes are TRBV9 and TRBJ1-6, with D tentatively TRBD1 (5 bases). The CDR3 spans 17 residues. V lost 0 bases and J 5 bases, leaving 15 bases between the germline ends. The germline gives CDR1 SGDLS, CDR2 YYNGEE. The CDR3: CASSVAPPGTDNSPLHF. The CDR3 DNA is TGTGCCAGCAGCGTAGCCCCCCCGGGGACCGATAATTCACCCCTCCACTTT.

The gene calls are TRBV5-1 and TRBJ1-1; D uncertain. Trimming took 7 bases from V and 5 from J, leaving 18 bases between them. The length of the CDR3 is 14 residues. Germline V gene lookup returns CDR1 SGHRS and CDR2 YFSETQ. CDR3 residues: CASRPGLLGTEAFF. DNA for the CDR3: TGCGCCAGCCGCCCAGGTCTCCTGGGGACTGAAGCTTTCTTT.

The chain employs TRBV7-2 and TRBJ2-2; D is unresolved. This CDR3 contains 16 residues. Trimming left V 3 bases short and J 6 bases short, with 17 bases between. Germline CDR1 is SGHTA and CDR2 is FQGNSA. This CDR3 is CASSFSGVGFSGELFF. Written as DNA, the CDR3 is TGTGCCAGCAGCTTCTCTGGCGTAGGGTTTTCCGGGGAGCTGTTTTTT. Using reference TRBV7-2 and TRBJ2-2 for the parts outside the CDR3, the full variable domain is GAGVSQSPSNKVTEKGKDVELRCDPISGHTALYWYRQSLGQGLEFLIYFQGNSAPDKSGLPSDRFSAERTGGSVSTLTIQRTQQEDSAVYLCASSFSGVGFSGELFFGEGSRLTVL.

DNA of the CDR3: TGTGCCAGCAGACCCGAGCCAGGACGGAACACTGAAGCTTTCTTT. Amino acids: CASRPEPGRNTEAFF. This chain links TRBV6-6 with TRBJ1-1; D is unclear. This CDR3 spans 15 amino acids. In germline, CDR1 is MNHNY, CDR2 SVGAGI (reference sequence). V gave up 6 bases and J gave up 1 base, with 15 bases separating them.

The CDR3 reads CATSDLTDYGYTF. The CDR3 nucleotides read TGTGCCACCAGTGATTTAACGGACTATGGCTACACCTTC. The chain combines TRBV24-1 with TRBJ1-2, with D unresolved. The CDR3 contains 13 residues. Germline CDR1 and CDR2: KGHDR and SFDVKD. Trimming took off 1 base at V and 3 bases at J, with 5 bases between the two ends.